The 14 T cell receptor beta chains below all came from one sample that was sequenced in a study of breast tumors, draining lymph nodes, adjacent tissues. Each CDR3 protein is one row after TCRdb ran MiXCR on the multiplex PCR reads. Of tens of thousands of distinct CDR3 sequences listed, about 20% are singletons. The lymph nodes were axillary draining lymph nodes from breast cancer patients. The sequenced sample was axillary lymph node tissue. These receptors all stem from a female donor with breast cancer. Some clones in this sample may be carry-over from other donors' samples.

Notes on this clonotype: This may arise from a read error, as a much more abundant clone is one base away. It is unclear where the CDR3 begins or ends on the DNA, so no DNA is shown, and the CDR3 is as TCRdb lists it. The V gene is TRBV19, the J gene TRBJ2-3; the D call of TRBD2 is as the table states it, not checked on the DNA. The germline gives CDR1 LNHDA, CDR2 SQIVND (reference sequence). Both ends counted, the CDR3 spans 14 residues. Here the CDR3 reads CASSWGRGTDTQSF.

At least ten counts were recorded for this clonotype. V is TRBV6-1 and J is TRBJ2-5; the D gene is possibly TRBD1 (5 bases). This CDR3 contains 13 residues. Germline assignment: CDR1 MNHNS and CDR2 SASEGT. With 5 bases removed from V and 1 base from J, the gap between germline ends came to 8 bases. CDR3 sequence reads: CASSRQPQETQYF. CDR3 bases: TGTGCCAGCAGTCGACAGCCCCAAGAGACCCAGTACTTC.

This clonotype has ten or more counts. Here the CDR3 DNA reads TGTGCCAGCAGCCAGCCGGGAGAGGAGGGCTACACCTTC. It translates to CASSQPGEEGYTF. The V call is TRBV6-5, the J call TRBJ1-2, with D unresolved. CDR1 and CDR2 from the germline V gene are MNHEY and SVGAGI. V lost 6 bases to trimming and J lost 8 bases, with 16 bases between them. The CDR3 contains 13 residues.

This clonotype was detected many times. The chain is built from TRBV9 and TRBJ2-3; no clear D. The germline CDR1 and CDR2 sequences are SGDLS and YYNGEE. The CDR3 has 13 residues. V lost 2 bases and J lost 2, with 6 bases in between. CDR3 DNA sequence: TGTGCCAGCAGCGTTGCCTCCACAGATACGCAGTATTTT. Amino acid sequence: CASSVASTDTQYF.

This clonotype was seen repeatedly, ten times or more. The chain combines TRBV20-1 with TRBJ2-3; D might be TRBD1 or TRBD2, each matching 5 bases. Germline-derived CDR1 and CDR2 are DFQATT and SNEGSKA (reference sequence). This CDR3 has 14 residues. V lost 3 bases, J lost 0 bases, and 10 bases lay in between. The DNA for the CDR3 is TGCAGTGCTAGGGGACCCCTTAGCACAGATACGCAGTATTTT. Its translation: CSARGPLSTDTQYF.

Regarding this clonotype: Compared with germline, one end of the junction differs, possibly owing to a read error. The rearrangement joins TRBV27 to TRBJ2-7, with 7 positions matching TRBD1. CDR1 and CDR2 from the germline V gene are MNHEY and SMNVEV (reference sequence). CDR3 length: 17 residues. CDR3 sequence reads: CASSTRPQTGPSHEQYF. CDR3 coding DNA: TGTGCCAGCAGTACCAGACCCCAGACAGGGCCCTCCCACGAGCAGTACTTC.

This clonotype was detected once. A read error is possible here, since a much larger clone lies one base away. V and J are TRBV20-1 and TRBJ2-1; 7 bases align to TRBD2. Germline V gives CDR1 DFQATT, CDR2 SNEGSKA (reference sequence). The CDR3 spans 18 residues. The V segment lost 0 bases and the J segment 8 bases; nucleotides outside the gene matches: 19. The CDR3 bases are TGCAGTGCTAGAGATCCTCCCGGGACTAACGAGGATGGGGATGAGCAGTTCTTC. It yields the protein CSARDPPGTNEDGDEQFF.

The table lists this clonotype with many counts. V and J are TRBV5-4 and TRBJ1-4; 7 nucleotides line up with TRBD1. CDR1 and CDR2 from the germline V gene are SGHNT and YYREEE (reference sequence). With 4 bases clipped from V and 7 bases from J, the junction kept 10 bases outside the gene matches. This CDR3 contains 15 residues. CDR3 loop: CASSPRGGGGEKLFF. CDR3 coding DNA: TGTGCCAGCAGCCCCCGGGGAGGGGGCGGTGAAAAACTGTTTTTT. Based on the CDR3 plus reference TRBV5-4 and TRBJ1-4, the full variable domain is ETGVTQSPTHLIKTRGQQVTLRCSSQSGHNTVSWYQQALGQGPQFIFQYYREEENGRGNFPPRFSGLQFPNYSSELNVNALELDDSALYLCASSPRGGGGEKLFFGSGTQLSVL.

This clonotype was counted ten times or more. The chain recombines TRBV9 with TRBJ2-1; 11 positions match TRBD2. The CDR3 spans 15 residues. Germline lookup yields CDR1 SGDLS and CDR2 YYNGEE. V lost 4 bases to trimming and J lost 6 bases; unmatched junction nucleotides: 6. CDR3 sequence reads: CASSSRGTSGNEQFF. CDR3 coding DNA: TGTGCCAGCAGCAGCAGAGGGACTAGCGGCAATGAGCAGTTCTTC.

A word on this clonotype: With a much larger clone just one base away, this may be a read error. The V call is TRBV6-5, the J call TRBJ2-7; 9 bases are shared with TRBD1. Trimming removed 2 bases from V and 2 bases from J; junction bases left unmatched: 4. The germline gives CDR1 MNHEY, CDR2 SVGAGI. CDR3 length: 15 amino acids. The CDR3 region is CASSYTTGGAYEQYF. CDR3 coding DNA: TGTGCCAGCAGTTACACGACAGGGGGAGCCTACGAGCAGTACTTC.

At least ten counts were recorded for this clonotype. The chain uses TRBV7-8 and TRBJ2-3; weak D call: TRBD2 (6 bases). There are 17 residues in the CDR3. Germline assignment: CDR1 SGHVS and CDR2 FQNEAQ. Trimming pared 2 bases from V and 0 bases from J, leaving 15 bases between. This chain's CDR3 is CASSLPDSGSSTDTQYF. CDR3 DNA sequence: TGTGCCAGCAGCTTACCTGATAGCGGATCTAGCACAGATACGCAGTATTTT.

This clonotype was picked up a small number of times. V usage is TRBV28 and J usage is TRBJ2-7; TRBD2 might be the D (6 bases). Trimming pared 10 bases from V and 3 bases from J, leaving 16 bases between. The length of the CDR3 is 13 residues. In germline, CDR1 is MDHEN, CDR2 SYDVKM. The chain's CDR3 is CATLIQGGYEQYF. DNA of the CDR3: TGTGCCACCCTAATTCAGGGAGGCTACGAGCAGTACTTC.

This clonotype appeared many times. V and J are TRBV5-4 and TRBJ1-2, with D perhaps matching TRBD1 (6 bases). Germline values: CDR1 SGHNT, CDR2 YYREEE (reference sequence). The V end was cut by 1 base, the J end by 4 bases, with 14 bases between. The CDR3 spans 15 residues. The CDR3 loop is CASSLRDIRTYGYTF. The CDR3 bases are TGTGCCAGCAGCTTGCGGGACATCCGCACCTATGGCTACACCTTC.

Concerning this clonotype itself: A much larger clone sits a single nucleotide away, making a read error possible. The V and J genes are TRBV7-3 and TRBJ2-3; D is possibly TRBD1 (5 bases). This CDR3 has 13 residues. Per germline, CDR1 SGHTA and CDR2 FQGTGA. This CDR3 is CASSSRETDTRYF. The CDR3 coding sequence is TGTGCCAGCAGCTCCAGGGAAACAGATACGCGGTATTTT. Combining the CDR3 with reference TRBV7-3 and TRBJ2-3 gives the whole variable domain GAGVSQTPSNKVTEKGKYVELRCDPISGHTALYWYRQSLGQGPEFLIYFQGTGAADDSGLPNDRFFAVRPEGSVSTLKIQRTERGDSAVYLCASSSRETDTRYFGPGTRLTVL.